This T cell receptor beta chain was recovered during a study of T-cell reconstitution after alpha-beta-depleted transplantation in children. Researchers prepared the TCRbeta library using unique molecular identifiers, the study reports. One entry per CDR3 protein results from TCRdb running MiXCR on the PCR reads. The sample has a few hundred thousand distinct CDR3 sequences; 25% to 30% are singletons. The V and J ends lost 0 bases and 6 bases, in that order; junction bases with no gene match: 4. The germline V gene encodes CDR1 SGHRS and CDR2 YFSETQ. This CDR3 comprises 15 residues. Comment on this clonotype: Its antigen is unidentified.

Study-wide points: It was newly produced T cells that mostly accounted for T-cell counts and diversity one year after transplant. Approximately two months post-transplant, alpha-beta T cells reportedly originated from several hundred expanded graft clones.

The source of this sequence is a boy in the first two years of life with Wiskott-Aldrich syndrome, due to receive a stem cell transplant. Specimen: PBMCs, collected before TCRalphabeta/CD19-depleted stem cell transplant. The chain joins TRBV5-1 to TRBJ1-4; 8 nucleotides agree with TRBD1. CDR3 bases: TGCGCCAGCAGCTTGGACCCGGACAGGGATGAAAAACTGTTTTTT. Translated, it gives CASSLDPDRDEKLFF.